This T cell receptor (beta chain) was captured in a study of CD8 T cells in ankylosing spondylitis. Study findings and constraints: One TCR beta motif, made up of seven to nine highly homologous variants, appeared characteristic of ankylosing spondylitis blood.

This clonotype was seen only a few times. Its cognate antigen is unknown. Quantitative 5'-RACE with molecular barcodes was used to make the TCR beta libraries. TCRdb fed the 5' RACE reads into MiXCR, producing one record per CDR3 protein. The top ten clones hold about 17% of a sample with roughly 200,000 distinct CDR3 sequences, around 13% of them seen once. Germline loops: CDR1 MGHRA, CDR2 YSYEKL. The V gene lost 0 bases and the J gene lost 2 bases, with 19 bases spanning the gap. The CDR3 runs to 18 residues. This TCR derives from a male donor with ankylosing spondylitis or in good health (not recorded which). The chain employs TRBV4-1 and TRBJ1-2, with D unresolved. Specimen: blood, either unsorted or a sorted T cell fraction (not recorded which). The chain's CDR3 is CASSQDPGLPLPNYGYTF. CDR3 DNA sequence: TGCGCCAGCAGCCAAGATCCCGGGCTTCCCCTGCCGAACTATGGCTACACCTTC.